This TCR beta chain was obtained from a study of glioma-infiltrating T cells (dated by TCRdb to the mid-2010s). About the study as a whole: Low-grade gliomas were WHO grade II oligodendrogliomas or astrocytomas, and glioblastomas were WHO grade IV tumors sampled at initial rather than recurrent diagnosis. Glioma tissue, non-neoplastic brain tissue and matched peripheral blood mononuclear cells were used as sources from which TCR alpha- and beta-chain repertoires were sequenced. To measure how far tissue and blood T-cell populations diverged, each tissue-infiltrating repertoire was compared against the peripheral blood repertoire of the same patient. The paired cohort comprised three low-grade glioma patients, roughly 8 primary glioblastoma patients and three non-glioma patients contributing non-neoplastic brain tissue. Sequencing coverage of about 4- to 11-fold of about 910,000 peripheral T cells was targeted for blood libraries. Before surgery, glioma patients were given dexamethasone for six or fewer days. General conclusions and limits of the study: A signature set of shared blood CDR3 motifs marked patients with low tissue-blood divergence and was depleted in highly divergent patients. Very few CDR3 sequences were shared between tissue and blood, attributed to high CDR3 diversity and limited sampling. VJ-independent divergence between tissue and blood was lower than expected in non-neoplastic patients but higher than expected in all gliomas, particularly low-grade gliomas. Group comparisons rested on small numbers: three non-neoplastic, three low-grade glioma and fewer than ten glioblastoma patients.

The germline V end is reduced by 5 bases and the J end by 2 bases; junction bases left unmatched: 8. Taken from cysteine to phenylalanine, the CDR3 has 15 residues. This entry keeps only the CDR3 DNA: 45 bases, framed from base 1. Looking up the germline V gene yields CDR1 SNHLY and CDR2 FYNNEI. For this clonotype: The antigen this receptor binds is unknown. The input lacks base qualities; no much larger clone sits a single base away.

The iRepertoire nested amplicon-rescue multiplex PCR (arm-PCR) platform was used to amplify TCR alpha and beta CDR3 regions from RNA. The input for one-step reverse transcription and amplification was about 95-450 ng of either tissue mRNA or PBMC total RNA. Following bead purification, Illumina adapters were added by a secondary multiplex PCR, and libraries between 200 and 400 bp were gel-purified. Libraries carried internal 6-nucleotide barcodes used for demultiplexing. Sequencing of libraries was performed on an Illumina MiSeq with 2x220 or 2x250 nucleotide paired-end reads. The study's processing was this. Paired reads were merged using FLASH 1.2.11 and were aligned to the GRCh37 human genome using BWA-MEM, after which TRA and TRB reads were extracted. V and J assignment used an IMGT-derived reference of cassette sequences and CDR3 motifs that included pseudogenes. Reads were translated in three frames, and productive CDR3s were defined by a C…FGXG motif without stop codons. Clonotypes were defined as unique combinations of V-J cassette pair and CDR3 amino acid sequence. Filtering of reads was based on Hamming distance, with the threshold set by the sequence error rate of each sample in mapped regions. TCRdb reworked the public reads: Q25 trimming with fastp, MiXCR clone assembly, productive beta chains retained. Entries that share a CDR3 protein sequence are merged under the most common genes and DNA. These V and J calls originate from TCRdb's pipeline instead of the authors' own analysis. The sample profile shows about 400,000 distinct CDR3 sequences; less than 50% of them were found once. The ten largest clones capture 9.5% to 15% of the sample.

Immediately after resection, surgical brain or tumor specimens were cryofrozen in liquid nitrogen, and peripheral blood cells were collected at the same time. Source material: glioma tissue, nonneoplastic brain tissue, or PBMCs (not recorded which). The receptor's source is a human donor with low-grade glioma or glioblastoma, undergoing nonglioma brain surgery, or in good health (not recorded which). The chain couples TRBV2 to TRBJ2-7, with 8 bases aligning to TRBD1. The bases are TGTGCCAGCAGTACTGACAGGGGAGGAACCTACGAGCAGTACTTC. The translation is CASSTDRGGTYEQYF.